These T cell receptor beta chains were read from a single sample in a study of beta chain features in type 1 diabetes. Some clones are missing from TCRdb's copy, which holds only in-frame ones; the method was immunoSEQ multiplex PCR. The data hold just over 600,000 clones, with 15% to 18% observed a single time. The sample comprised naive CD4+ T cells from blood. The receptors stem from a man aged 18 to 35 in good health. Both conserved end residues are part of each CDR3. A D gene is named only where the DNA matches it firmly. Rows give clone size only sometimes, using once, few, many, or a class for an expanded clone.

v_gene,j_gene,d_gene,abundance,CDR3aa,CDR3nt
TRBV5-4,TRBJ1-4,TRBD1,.,CASSPGQYEEKLFF,TGTGCCAGCAGCCCGGGACAGTACGAAGAAAAACTGTTTTTT
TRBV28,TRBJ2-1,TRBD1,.,CASSPSGQGYGEQFF,TGTGCCAGCAGTCCCTCGGGACAGGGTTATGGTGAGCAGTTCTTC
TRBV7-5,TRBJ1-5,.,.,CVRSPRDRVQPQHF,TGTGTCAGAAGCCCCCGGGACAGGGTTCAGCCCCAGCATTTT
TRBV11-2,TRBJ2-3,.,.,CASRADRKSTDTQYF,TGTGCCAGCAGGGCCGACAGGAAAAGCACAGATACGCAGTATTTT
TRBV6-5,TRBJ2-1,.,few,CASRPPSGFNEQFF,TGTGCCAGCAGACCCCCCTCAGGGTTTAATGAGCAGTTCTTC
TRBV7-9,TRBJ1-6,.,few,CASSLPRGLRNSPLHF,TGTGCCAGCAGCTTACCCAGGGGATTGCGTAATTCACCCCTCCACTTT
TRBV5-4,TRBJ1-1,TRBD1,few,CASSLETGRNTEAFF,TGTGCCAGCAGCTTAGAGACAGGGCGGAACACTGAAGCTTTCTTT
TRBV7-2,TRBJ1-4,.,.,CASSLFRGLNEKLFF,TGTGCCAGCAGCTTATTTAGGGGCCTTAACGAAAAACTGTTTTTT
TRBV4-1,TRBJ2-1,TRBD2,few,CASSPPSGVGYNEQFF,TGCGCCAGCAGCCCTCCTAGCGGGGTCGGCTACAATGAGCAGTTCTTC
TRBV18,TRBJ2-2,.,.,CASSPFTPGELFF,TGTGCCAGCTCACCATTCACACCCGGGGAGCTGTTTTTT
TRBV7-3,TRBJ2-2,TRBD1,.,CASSLPGTGNTGELFF,TGTGCCAGCAGCTTACCGGGGACAGGGAACACCGGGGAGCTGTTTTTT
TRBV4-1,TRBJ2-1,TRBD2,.,CASSLLAGGGYNEQFF,TGCGCCAGCAGCTTACTAGCGGGAGGGGGCTACAATGAGCAGTTCTTC
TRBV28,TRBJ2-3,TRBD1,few,CASSLIGTGPRTDTQYF,TGTGCCAGCAGTTTAATCGGGACAGGACCCCGCACAGATACGCAGTATTTT
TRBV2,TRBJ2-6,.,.,CASSKSGSGANVLTF,TGTGCCAGCAGTAAGTCCGGCTCTGGGGCCAACGTCCTGACTTTC
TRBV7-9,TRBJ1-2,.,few,CASSFYTDGYTF,TGTGCCAGCAGCTTCTACACGGACGGCTACACCTTC
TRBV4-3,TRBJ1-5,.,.,CASSQGIGGPTYSNQPQHF,TGCGCCAGCAGCCAAGGGATAGGGGGGCCTACGTATAGCAATCAGCCCCAGCATTTT
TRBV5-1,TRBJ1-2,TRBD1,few,CASSWDSYYGYTF,TGCGCCAGCAGCTGGGACAGTTACTATGGCTACACCTTC
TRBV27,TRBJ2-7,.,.,CASSSVLRGLGLYEQYF,TGTGCCAGCAGTTCCGTCCTCAGGGGTCTCGGACTGTACGAGCAGTACTTC
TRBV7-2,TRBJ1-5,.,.,CASSLEAGVGNQPQHF,TGTGCCAGCAGCTTGGAGGCGGGGGTAGGAAATCAGCCCCAGCATTTT
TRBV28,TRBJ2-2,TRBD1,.,CASSVSGTENTGELFF,TGTGCCAGCAGCGTATCCGGGACAGAGAACACCGGGGAGCTGTTTTTT
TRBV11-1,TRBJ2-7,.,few,CASSLGATSSYEQYF,TGTGCCAGCAGCTTAGGGGCTACTAGCTCCTACGAGCAGTACTTC
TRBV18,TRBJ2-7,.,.,CASSPSVWAGAMYEQYF,TGTGCCAGCTCACCTTCCGTATGGGCGGGGGCCATGTACGAGCAGTACTTC
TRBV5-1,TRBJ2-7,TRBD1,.,CASSLVGQGYEQYF,TGCGCCAGCAGCCTGGTGGGACAGGGGTACGAGCAGTACTTC
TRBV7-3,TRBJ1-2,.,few,CASSSGPGGYTF,TGTGCCAGCAGCTCGGGGCCGGGTGGCTACACCTTC
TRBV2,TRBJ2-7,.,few,CASRRTTNSYEQYF,TGTGCCAGCAGGAGGACAACCAACTCCTACGAGCAGTACTTC
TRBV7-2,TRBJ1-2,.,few,CASSYGAVTGYTF,TGTGCCAGCAGCTATGGGGCCGTCACTGGCTACACCTTC
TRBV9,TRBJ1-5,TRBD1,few,CASSATGGNQPQHF,TGTGCCAGCAGCGCAACAGGGGGGAATCAGCCCCAGCATTTT
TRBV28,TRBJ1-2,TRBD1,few,CASSLGDRGPRGDGYTF,TGTGCCAGCAGTTTAGGGGACAGGGGCCCCAGGGGAGATGGCTACACCTTC